This T cell receptor (beta chain) was observed in a study of T cells in Graves' hyperthyroidism and ophthalmopathy. Study-wide findings and caveats: Most clonotypes expanded in thyroid above 0.001 were likewise present in blood. The model anticipated ophthalmopathy a median approximately six months pre-onset.

RNA transcripts served as the template for amplifying TCR beta CDR3 regions. The HTBI primer set served for first-round RT-PCR of the TCR CDR3. TCRdb called the multiplex PCR reads again in MiXCR, with one record for every CDR3 protein. The data show hundreds of thousands of distinct CDR3 sequences, roughly a sixth seen once. The germline V gene has CDR1 SEHNR and CDR2 FQNEAQ (reference sequence). The CDR3 is made up of 16 amino acids. The V gene end was trimmed by 4 bases and the J gene end by 4 bases; junction bases not matched to a gene: 10. This clonotype was detected ten times or more. Antigen: not known.

The genes are TRBV7-9 and TRBJ2-3; 8 nucleotides line up with TRBD1. The source of this sequence is a woman in her forties or fifties with Graves' hyperthyroidism that later progressed to Graves' ophthalmopathy. Sequenced sample: blood. For the CDR3, the DNA is TGTGCCAGCAGCTCCCACGGACAGGGCGGCCCAGATACGCAGTATTTT. This gives the protein CASSSHGQGGPDTQYF.